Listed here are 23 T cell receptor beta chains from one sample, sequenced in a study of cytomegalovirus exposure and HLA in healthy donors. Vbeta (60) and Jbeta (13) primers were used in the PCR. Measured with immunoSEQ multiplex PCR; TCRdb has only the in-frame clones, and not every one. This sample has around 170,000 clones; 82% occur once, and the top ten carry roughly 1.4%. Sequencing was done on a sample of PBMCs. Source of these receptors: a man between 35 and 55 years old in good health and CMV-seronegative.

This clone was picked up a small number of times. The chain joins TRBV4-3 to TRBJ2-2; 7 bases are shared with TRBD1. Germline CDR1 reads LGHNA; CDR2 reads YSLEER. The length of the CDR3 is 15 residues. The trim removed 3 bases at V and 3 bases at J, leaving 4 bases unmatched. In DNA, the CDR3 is TGCGCCAGCAGCCAGGGACAGCGATACACCGGGGAGCTGTTTTTT. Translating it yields CASSQGQRYTGELFF.

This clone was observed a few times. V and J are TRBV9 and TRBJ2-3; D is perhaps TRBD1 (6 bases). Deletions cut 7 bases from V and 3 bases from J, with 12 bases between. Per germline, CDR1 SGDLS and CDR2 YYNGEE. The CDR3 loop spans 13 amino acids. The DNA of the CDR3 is TGTGCCAGCGGGGGCAGGTTGACAGATACGCAGTATTTT. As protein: CASGGRLTDTQYF.

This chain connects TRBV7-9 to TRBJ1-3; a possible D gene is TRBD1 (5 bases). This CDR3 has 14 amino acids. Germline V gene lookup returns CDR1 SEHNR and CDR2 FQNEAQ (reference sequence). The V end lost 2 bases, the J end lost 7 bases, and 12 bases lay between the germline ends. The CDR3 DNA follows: TGTGCCAGCAGCTTACTTGGCAGGGTTAACACCATATATTTT. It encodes CASSLLGRVNTIYF. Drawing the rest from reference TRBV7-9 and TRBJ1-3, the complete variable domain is DTGVSQNPRHKITKRGQNVTFRCDPISEHNRLYWYRQTLGQGPEFLTYFQNEAQLEKSRLLSDRFSAERPKGSFSTLEIQRTEQGDSAMYLCASSLLGRVNTIYFGEGSWLTVV.

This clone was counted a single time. The CDR3 here is CASRGQGWMNTEAFF. CDR3 coding DNA: TGTGCCAGCAGGGGACAGGGGTGGATGAACACTGAAGCTTTCTTT. The J gene is TRBJ1-1, the V gene TRBV10-3, with 10 bases that match TRBD1. The CDR3 spans 15 residues. J was trimmed by 0 bases and V by 10 bases; bases with no gene match: 8. Germline V gene sequence: CDR1 ENHRY, CDR2 SYGVKD.

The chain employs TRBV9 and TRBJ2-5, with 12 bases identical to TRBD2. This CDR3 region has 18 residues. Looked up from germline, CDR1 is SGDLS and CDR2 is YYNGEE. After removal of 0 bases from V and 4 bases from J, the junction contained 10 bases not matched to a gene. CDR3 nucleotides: TGTGCCAGCAGCGTAGGGGTGACTAGCGGGGGACGGGGAGAGACCCAGTACTTC. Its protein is CASSVGVTSGGRGETQYF.

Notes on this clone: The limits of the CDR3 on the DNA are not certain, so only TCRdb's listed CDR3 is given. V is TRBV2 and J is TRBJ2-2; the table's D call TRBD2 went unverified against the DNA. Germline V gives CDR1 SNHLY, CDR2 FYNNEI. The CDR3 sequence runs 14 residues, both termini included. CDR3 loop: CASSTSLATGELFF.

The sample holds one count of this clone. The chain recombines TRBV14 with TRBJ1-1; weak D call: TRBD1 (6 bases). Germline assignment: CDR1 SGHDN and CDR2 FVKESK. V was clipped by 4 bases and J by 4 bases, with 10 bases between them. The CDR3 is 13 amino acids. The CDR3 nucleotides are TGTGCCAGCAGCCCCAACAGGGTCACTGAAGCTTTCTTT. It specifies CASSPNRVTEAFF.

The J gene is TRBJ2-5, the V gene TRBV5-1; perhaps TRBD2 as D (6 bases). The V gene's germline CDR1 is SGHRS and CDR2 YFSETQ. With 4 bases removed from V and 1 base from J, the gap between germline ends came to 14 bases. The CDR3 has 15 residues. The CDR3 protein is CASSRSASAQETQYF. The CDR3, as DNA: TGCGCCAGCAGCAGATCAGCTAGCGCCCAAGAGACCCAGTACTTC.

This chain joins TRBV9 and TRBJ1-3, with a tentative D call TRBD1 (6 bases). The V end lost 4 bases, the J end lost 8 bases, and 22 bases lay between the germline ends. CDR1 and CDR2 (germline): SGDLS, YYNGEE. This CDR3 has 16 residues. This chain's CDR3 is CASSPWGGVLGDTIYF. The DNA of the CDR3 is TGTGCCAGCAGCCCCTGGGGGGGCGTCTTGGGGGACACCATATATTTT.

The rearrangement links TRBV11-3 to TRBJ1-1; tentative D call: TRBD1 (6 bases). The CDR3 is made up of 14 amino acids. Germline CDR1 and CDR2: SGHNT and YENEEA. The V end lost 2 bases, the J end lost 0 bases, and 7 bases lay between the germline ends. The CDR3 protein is CASSLSGVNTEAFF. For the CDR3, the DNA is TGTGCCAGCAGCTTATCAGGGGTGAACACTGAAGCTTTCTTT.

The CDR3 DNA is TGTGCCAGTAGTCGTGGGACAGGGGGTAGCAGGGAGCAGTTCTTC. Translation: CASSRGTGGSREQFF. This chain connects TRBV19 to TRBJ2-1; TRBD1 aligns across 11 bases. The CDR3 length is 15 residues. Trimming removed 5 bases from V and 10 bases from J; junction bases left unmatched: 10. CDR1 LNHDA and CDR2 SQIVND come from the germline V gene (reference sequence).

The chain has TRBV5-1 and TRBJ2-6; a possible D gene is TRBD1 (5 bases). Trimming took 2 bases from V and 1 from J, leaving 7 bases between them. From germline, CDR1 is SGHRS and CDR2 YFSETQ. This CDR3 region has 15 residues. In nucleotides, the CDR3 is TGCGCCAGCAGCTTTCAGGGATCTGGGGCCAACGTCCTGACTTTC. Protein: CASSFQGSGANVLTF. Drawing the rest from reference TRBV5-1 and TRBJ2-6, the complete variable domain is KAGVTQTPRYLIKTRGQQVTLSCSPISGHRSVSWYQQTPGQGLQFLFEYFSETQRNKGNFPGRFSGRQFSNSRSEMNVSTLELGDSALYLCASSFQGSGANVLTFGAGSRLTVL.

The CDR3 bases are TGTGCCTGGACCGAGGGGGTTAGCTCTGGAAACACCATATATTTT. Translating gives CAWTEGVSSGNTIYF. The rearrangement joins TRBV30 to TRBJ1-3, with D possibly TRBD1 on 6 matching bases. Looked up from germline, CDR1 is GTSNPN and CDR2 is SVGIG (reference sequence). V was cut by 4 bases and J by 0 bases, with 13 bases left in between. This CDR3 is 15 amino acids long.

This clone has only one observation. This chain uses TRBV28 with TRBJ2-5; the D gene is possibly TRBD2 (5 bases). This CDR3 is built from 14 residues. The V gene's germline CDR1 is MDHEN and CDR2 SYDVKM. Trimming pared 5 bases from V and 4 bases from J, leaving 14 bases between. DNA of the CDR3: TGTGCCAGCAGTCCTACGGGGTACCGAGAGACCCAGTACTTC. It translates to CASSPTGYRETQYF.

The CDR3 sequence: CASRSGSIDEQYF. In nucleotides, the CDR3 is TGTGCCAGCAGGAGCGGGAGTATCGACGAGCAGTACTTC. The genes are TRBV6-6 and TRBJ2-7; 8 bases agree with TRBD2. CDR1 is MNHNY and CDR2 is SVGAGI in the germline V gene (reference sequence). Unmatched junction bases numbered 6, after V lost 6 bases and J lost 5 bases. The CDR3 contains 13 residues.

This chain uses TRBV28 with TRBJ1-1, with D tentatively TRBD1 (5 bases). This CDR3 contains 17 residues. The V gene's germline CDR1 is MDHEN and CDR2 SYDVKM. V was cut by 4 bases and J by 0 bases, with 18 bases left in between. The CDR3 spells CASSYPLRGPLNTEAFF. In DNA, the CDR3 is TGTGCCAGCAGTTATCCCCTAAGGGGCCCTTTGAACACTGAAGCTTTCTTT.

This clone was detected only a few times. In DNA form, the CDR3 reads TGCGCCAGCACCTCGGCAGGGGGAAATTCACCCCTCCACTTT. Its protein product is CASTSAGGNSPLHF. The J gene is TRBJ1-6, the V gene TRBV23-1; 7 positions match TRBD1. TRBV23-1 is noted as an ORF with a role that remains uncertain. With 7 bases clipped from V and 7 bases from J, the junction kept 7 bases outside the gene matches. This CDR3 contains 14 residues.

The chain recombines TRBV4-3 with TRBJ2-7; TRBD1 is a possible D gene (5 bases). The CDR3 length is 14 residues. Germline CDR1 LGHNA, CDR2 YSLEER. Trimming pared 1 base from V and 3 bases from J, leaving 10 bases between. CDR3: CASSQGPRVYEQYF. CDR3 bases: TGCGCCAGCAGCCAAGGTCCCAGGGTCTACGAGCAGTACTTC.

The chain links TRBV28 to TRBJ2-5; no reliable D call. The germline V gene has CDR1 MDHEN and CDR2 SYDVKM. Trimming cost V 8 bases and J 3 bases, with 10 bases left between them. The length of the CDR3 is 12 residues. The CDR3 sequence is CASSTRKETQYF. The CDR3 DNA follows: TGTGCCAGCTCCACGAGGAAAGAGACCCAGTACTTC.

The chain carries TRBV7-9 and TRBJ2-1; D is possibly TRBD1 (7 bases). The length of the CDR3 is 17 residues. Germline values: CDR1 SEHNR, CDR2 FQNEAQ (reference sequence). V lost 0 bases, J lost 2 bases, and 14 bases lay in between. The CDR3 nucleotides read TGTGCCAGCAGCTTAGCGCAGGGGGGCCTAACCTACAATGAGCAGTTCTTC. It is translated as CASSLAQGGLTYNEQFF. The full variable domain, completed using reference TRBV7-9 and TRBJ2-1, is DTGVSQNPRHKITKRGQNVTFRCDPISEHNRLYWYRQTLGQGPEFLTYFQNEAQLEKSRLLSDRFSAERPKGSFSTLEIQRTEQGDSAMYLCASSLAQGGLTYNEQFFGPGTRLTVL.

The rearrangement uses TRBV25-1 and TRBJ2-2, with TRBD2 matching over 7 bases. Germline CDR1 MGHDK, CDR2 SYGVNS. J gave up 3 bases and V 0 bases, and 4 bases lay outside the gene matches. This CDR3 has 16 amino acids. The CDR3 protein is CASSEYTGGDTGELFF. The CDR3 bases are TGTGCCAGCAGTGAATATACGGGGGGAGACACCGGGGAGCTGTTTTTT. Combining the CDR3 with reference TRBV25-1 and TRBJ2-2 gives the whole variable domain EADIYQTPRYLVIGTGKKITLECSQTMGHDKMYWYQQDPGMELHLIHYSYGVNSTEKGDLSSESTVSRIRTEHFPLTLESARPSHTSQYLCASSEYTGGDTGELFFGEGSRLTVL.

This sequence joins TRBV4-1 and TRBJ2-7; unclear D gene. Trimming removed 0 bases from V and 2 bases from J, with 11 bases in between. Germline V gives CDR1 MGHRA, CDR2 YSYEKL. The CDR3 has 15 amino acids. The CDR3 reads CASSQDRAGAYEQYF. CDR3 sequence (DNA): TGCGCCAGCAGCCAAGATCGAGCAGGCGCCTACGAGCAGTACTTC.

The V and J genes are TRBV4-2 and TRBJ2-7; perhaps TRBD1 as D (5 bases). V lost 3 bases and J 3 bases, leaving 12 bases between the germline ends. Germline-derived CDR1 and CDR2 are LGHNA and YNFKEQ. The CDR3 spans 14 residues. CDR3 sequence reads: CASSQSSQGYEQYF. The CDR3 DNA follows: TGTGCCAGCAGCCAGAGTTCCCAGGGCTACGAGCAGTACTTC.